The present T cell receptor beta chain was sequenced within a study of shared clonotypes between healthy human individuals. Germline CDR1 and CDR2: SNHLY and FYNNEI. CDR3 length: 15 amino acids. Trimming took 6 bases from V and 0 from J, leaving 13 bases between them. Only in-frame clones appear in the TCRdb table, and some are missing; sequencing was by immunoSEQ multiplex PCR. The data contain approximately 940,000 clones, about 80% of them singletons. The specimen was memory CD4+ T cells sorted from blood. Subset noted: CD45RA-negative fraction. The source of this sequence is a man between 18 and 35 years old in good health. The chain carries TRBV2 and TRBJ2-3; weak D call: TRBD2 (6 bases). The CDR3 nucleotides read TGTGCCAGCAGCACTACGGGACTCAGCACAGATACGCAGTATTTT. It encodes CASSTTGLSTDTQYF.